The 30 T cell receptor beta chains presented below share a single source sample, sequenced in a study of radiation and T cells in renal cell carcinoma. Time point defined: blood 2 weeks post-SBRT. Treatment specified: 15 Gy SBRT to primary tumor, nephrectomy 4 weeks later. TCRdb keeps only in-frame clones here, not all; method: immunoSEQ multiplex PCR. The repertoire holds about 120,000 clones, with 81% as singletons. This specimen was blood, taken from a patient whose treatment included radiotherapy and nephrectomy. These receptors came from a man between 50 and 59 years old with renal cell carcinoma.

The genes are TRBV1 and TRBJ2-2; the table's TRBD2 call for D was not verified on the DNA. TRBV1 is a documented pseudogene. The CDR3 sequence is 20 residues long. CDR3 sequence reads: CTSSQEDPGLAGMNTGELFF. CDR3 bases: TGCACCAGCAGCCAAGAAGACCCGGGACTAGCGGGAATGAACACCGGGGAGCTGTTTTTT.

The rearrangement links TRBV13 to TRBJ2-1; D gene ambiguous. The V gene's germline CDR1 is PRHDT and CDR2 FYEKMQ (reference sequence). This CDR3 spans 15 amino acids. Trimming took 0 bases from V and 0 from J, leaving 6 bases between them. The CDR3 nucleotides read TGTGCCAGCAGCTTAGGACTGCCCTCCTACAATGAGCAGTTCTTC. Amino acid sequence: CASSLGLPSYNEQFF.

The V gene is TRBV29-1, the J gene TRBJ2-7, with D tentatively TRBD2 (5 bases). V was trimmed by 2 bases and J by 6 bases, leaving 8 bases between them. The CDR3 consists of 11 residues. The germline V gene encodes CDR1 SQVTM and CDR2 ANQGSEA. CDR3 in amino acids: CSVERGFEQYF. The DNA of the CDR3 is TGCAGCGTTGAACGCGGGTTCGAGCAGTACTTC.

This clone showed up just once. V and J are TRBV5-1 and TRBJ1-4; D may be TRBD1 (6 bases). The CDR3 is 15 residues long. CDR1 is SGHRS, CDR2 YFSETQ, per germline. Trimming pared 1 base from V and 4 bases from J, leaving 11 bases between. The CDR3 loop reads CASSLTTGHNEKLFF. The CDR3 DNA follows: TGCGCCAGCAGCTTGACCACAGGGCATAATGAAAAACTGTTTTTT.

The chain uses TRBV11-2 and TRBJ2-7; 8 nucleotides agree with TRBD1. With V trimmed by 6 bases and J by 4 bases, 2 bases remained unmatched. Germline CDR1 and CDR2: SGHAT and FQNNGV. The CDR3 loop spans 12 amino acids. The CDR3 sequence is CASRGDRYEQYF. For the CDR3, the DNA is TGTGCCAGCAGAGGGGACAGGTACGAGCAGTACTTC.

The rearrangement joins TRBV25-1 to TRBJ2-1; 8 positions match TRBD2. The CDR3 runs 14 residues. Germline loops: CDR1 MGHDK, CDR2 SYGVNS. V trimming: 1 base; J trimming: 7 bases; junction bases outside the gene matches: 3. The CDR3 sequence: CASSESGGRNEQFF. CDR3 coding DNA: TGTGCCAGCAGTGAATCGGGGGGGCGGAATGAGCAGTTCTTC.

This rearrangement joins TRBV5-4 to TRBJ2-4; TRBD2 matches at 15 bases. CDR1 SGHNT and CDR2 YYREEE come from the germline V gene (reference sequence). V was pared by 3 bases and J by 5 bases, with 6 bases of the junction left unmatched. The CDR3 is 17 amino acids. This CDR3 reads CASSSRTSGGAENIQYF. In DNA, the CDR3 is TGTGCCAGCAGCTCCAGGACTAGCGGGGGGGCCGAAAACATTCAGTACTTC.

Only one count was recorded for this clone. Here the CDR3 DNA reads TGCGCCAGCAGCTTGGGAACGACTAGCGGATCCACAGATACGCAGTATTTT. Translation gives CASSLGTTSGSTDTQYF. The chain combines TRBV5-1 with TRBJ2-3; 9 positions agree with TRBD2. In germline, CDR1 is SGHRS, CDR2 YFSETQ. V shed 0 bases, J shed 2 bases, and the junction held 7 bases outside the gene matches. The CDR3 has 17 amino acids.

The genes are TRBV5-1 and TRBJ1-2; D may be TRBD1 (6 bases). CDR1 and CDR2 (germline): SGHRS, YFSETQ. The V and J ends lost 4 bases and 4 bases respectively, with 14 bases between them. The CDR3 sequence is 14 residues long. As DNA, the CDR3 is TGCGCCAGCAGCGACGGACAGAGAACCTATGGCTACACCTTC. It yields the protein CASSDGQRTYGYTF. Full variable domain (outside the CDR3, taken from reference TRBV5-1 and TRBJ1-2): KAGVTQTPRYLIKTRGQQVTLSCSPISGHRSVSWYQQTPGQGLQFLFEYFSETQRNKGNFPGRFSGRQFSNSRSEMNVSTLELGDSALYLCASSDGQRTYGYTFGSGTRLTVV.

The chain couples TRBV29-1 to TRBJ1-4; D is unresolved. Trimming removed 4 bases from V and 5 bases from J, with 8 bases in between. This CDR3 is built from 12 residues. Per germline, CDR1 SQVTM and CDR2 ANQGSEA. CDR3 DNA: TGCAGCGTTGCACAGATAAATGAAAAACTGTTTTTT. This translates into CSVAQINEKLFF. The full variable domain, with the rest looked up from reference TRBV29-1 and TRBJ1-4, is SAVISQKPSRDICQRGTSLTIQCQVDSQVTMMFWYRQQPGQSLTLIATANQGSEATYESGFVIDKFPISRPNLTFSTLTVSNMSPEDSSIYLCSVAQINEKLFFGSGTQLSVL.

The DNA for the CDR3 is TGTGCCAGCAGTGCCTACAGGGGGCGGCTTAATGAAAAACTGTTTTTT. It yields the protein CASSAYRGRLNEKLFF. The rearrangement uses TRBV6-1 and TRBJ1-4, with 9 bases aligning to TRBD1. Trimming took 4 bases from V and 4 from J; bases not matched to a gene: 7. This CDR3 spans 16 amino acids. From germline, CDR1 is MNHNS and CDR2 SASEGT.

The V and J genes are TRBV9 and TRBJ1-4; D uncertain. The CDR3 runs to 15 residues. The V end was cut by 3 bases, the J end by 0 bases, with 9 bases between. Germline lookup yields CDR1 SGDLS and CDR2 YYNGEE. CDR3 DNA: TGTGCCAGCAGCGGGACCGGTACAACTAATGAAAAACTGTTTTTT. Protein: CASSGTGTTNEKLFF.

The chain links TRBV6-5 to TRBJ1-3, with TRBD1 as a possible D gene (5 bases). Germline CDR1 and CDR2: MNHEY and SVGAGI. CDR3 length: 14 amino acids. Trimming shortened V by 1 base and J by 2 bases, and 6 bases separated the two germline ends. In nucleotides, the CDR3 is TGTGCCAGCAGTTACTGGGGCGCTGGAAACACCATATATTTT. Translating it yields CASSYWGAGNTIYF.

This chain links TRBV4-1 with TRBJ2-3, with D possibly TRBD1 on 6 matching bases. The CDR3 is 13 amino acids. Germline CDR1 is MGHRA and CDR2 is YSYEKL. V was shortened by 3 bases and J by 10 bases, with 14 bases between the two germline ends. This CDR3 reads CASSQEQGRAQYF. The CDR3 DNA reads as TGCGCCAGCAGCCAGGAACAGGGTAGGGCGCAGTATTTT.

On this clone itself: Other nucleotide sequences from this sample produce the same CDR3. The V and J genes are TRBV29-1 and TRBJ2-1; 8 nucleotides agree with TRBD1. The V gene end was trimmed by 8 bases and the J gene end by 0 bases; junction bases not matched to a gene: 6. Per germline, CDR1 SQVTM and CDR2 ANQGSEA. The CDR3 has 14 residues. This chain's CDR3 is CSSGQDHSYNEQFF. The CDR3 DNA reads TGCAGCTCGGGACAGGACCACTCCTACAATGAGCAGTTCTTC.

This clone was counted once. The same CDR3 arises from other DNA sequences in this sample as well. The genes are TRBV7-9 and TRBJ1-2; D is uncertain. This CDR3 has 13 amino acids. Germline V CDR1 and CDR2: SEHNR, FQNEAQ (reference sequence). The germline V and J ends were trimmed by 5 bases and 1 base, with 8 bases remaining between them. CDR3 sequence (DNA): TGTGCCAGCAGCCTCGATAGTAACTATGGCTACACCTTC. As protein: CASSLDSNYGYTF.

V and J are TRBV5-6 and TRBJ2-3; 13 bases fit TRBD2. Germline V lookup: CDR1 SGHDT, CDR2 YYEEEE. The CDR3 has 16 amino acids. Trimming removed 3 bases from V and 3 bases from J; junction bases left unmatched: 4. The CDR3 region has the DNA TGTGCCAGCAGCTCGACTAGCGGGAGGTGGACAGATACGCAGTATTTT. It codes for CASSSTSGRWTDTQYF.

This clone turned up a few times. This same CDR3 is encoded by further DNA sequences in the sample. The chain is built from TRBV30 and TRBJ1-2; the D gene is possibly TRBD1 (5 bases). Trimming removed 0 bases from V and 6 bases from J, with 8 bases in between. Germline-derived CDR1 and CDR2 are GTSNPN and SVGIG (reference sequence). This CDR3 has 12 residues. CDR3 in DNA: TGTGCCTGGAGTGTACAAGGGGATGGCTACACCTTC. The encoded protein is CAWSVQGDGYTF. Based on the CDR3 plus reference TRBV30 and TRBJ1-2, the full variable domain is SQTIHQWPATLVQPVGSPLSLECTVEGTSNPNLYWYRQAAGRGLQLLFYSVGIGQISSEVPQNLSASRPQDRQFILSSKKLLLSDSGFYLCAWSVQGDGYTFGSGTRLTVV.

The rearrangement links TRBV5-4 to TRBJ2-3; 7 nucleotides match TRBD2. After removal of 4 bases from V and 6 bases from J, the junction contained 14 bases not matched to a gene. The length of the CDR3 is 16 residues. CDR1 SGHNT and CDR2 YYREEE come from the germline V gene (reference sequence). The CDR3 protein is CASSVPSGLGEDTQYF. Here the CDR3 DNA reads TGTGCCAGCAGCGTTCCTAGCGGCCTCGGAGAGGATACGCAGTATTTT.

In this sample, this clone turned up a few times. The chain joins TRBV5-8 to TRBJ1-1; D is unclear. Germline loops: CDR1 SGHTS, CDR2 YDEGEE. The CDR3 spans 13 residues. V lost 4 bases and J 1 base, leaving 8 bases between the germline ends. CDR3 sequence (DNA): TGTGCCAGCAGCATAAAGAGGAACACTGAAGCTTTCTTT. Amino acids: CASSIKRNTEAFF. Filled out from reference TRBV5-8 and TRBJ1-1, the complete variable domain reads EAGVTQSPTHLIKTRGQQATLRCSPISGHTSVYWYQQALGLGLQFLLWYDEGEERNRGNFPPRFSGRQFPNYSSELNVNALELEDSALYLCASSIKRNTEAFFGQGTRLTVV.

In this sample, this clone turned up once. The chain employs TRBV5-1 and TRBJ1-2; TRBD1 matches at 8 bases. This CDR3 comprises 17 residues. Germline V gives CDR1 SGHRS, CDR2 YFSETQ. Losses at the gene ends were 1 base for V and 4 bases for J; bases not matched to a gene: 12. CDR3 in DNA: TGCGCCAGCAGCTTGAACTTCGAACAGGGGGTTCGCTATGGCTACACCTTC. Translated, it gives CASSLNFEQGVRYGYTF.

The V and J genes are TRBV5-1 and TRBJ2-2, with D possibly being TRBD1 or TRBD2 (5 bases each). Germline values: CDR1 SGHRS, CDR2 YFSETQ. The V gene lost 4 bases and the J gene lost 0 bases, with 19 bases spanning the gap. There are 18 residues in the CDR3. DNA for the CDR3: TGCGCCAGCAGCATCTACCTTCAGGGAGACGCGAACACCGGGGAGCTGTTTTTT. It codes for CASSIYLQGDANTGELFF.

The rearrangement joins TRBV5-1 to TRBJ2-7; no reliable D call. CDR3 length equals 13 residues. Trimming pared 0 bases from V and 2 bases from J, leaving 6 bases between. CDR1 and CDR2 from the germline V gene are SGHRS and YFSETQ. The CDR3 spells CASSLARAYEQYF. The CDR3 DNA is TGCGCCAGCAGCTTGGCCCGGGCCTACGAGCAGTACTTC.

DNA for the CDR3: TGTGCCAGTAGTATAGATCCGAGTAGCTCCTACGAGCAGTACTTC. It codes for CASSIDPSSSYEQYF. This chain joins TRBV19 and TRBJ2-7; D is uncertain. Germline lookup yields CDR1 LNHDA and CDR2 SQIVND (reference sequence). With 0 bases removed from V and 0 bases from J, the gap between germline ends came to 9 bases. The CDR3 runs 15 residues. The variable domain in full, with the rest retrieved from reference TRBV19 and TRBJ2-7, is DGGITQSPKYLFRKEGQNVTLSCEQNLNHDAMYWYRQDPGQGLRLIYYSQIVNDFQKGDIAEGYSVSREKKESFPLTVTSAQKNPTAFYLCASSIDPSSSYEQYFGPGTRLTVT.

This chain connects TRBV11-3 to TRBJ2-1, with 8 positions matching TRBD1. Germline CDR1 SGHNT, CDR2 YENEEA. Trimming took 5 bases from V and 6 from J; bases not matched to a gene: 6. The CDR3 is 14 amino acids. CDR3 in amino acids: CASSDDRGVNEQFF. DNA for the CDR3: TGTGCCAGCAGCGATGACAGGGGCGTCAATGAGCAGTTCTTC.

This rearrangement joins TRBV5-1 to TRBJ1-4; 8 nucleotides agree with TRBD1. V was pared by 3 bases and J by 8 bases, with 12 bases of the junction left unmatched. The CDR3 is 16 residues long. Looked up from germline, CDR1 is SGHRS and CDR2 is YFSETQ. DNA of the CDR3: TGCGCCAGCAGCTACCGCCAGGGGGCGAGTGGGGAAAAACTGTTTTTT. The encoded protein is CASSYRQGASGEKLFF.

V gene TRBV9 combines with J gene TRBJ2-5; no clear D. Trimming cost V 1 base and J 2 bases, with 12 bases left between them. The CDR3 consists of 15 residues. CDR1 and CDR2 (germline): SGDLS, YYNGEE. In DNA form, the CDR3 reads TGTGCCAGCAGCGTAAACCCGTGGGTTCAAGAGACCCAGTACTTC. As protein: CASSVNPWVQETQYF.

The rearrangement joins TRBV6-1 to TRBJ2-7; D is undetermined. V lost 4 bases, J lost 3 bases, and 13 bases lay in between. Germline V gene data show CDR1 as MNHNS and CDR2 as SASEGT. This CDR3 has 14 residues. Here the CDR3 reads CASSASWADYEQYF. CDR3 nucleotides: TGTGCCAGCAGTGCATCCTGGGCCGACTACGAGCAGTACTTC.

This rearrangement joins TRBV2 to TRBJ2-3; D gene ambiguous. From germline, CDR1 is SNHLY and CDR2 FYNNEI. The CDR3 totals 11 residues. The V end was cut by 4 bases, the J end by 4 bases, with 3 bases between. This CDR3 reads CASSGADTQYF. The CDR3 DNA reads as TGTGCCAGCAGTGGGGCAGATACGCAGTATTTT.

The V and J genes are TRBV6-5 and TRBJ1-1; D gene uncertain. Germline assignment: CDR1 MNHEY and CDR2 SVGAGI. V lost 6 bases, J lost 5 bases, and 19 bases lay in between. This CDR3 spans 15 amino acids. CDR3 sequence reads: CASSPRLIRGTEAFF. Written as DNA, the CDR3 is TGTGCCAGCAGCCCCCGACTTATAAGAGGGACTGAAGCTTTCTTT.